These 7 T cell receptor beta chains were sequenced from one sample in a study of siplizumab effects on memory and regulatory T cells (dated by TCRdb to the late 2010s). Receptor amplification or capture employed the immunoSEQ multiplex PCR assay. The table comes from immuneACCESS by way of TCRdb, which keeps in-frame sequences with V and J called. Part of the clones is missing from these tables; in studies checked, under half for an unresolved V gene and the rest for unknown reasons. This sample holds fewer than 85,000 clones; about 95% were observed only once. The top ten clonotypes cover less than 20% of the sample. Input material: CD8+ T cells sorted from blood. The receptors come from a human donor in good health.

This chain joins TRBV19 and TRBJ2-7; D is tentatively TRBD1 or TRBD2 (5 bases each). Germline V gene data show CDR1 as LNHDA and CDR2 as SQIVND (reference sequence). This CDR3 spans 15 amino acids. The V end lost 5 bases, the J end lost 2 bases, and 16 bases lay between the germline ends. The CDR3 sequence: CASSAGLGDPYEQYF. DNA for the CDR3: TGTGCCAGTAGTGCCGGGTTGGGGGACCCCTACGAGCAGTACTTC.

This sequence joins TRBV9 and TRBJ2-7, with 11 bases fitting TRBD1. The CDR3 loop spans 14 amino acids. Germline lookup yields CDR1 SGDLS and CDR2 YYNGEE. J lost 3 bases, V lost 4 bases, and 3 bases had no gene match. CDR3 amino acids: CASSTGQGGYEQYF. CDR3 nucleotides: TGTGCCAGCAGCACGGGACAGGGGGGCTACGAGCAGTACTTC.

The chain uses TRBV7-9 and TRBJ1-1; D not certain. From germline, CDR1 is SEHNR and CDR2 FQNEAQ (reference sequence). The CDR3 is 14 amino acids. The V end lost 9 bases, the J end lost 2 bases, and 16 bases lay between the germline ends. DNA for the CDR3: TGTGCCAGTAACCCCGTACGGGGAAACACTGAAGCTTTCTTT. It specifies CASNPVRGNTEAFF.

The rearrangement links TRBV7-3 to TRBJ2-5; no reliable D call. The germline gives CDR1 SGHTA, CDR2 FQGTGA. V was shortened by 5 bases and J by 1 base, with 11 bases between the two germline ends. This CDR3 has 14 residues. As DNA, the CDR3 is TGTGCCAGCAGCCCCACGGGCTCCCAAGAGACCCAGTACTTC. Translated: CASSPTGSQETQYF. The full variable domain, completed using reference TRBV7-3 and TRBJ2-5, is GAGVSQTPSNKVTEKGKYVELRCDPISGHTALYWYRQSLGQGPEFLIYFQGTGAADDSGLPNDRFFAVRPEGSVSTLKIQRTERGDSAVYLCASSPTGSQETQYFGPGTRLLVL.

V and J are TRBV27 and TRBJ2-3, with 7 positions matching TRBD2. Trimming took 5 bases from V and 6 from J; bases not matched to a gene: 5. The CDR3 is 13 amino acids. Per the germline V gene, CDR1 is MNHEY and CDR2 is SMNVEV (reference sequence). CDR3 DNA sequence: TGTGCCAGCAGTAAACTAGCGAAGGATACGCAGTATTTT. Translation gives CASSKLAKDTQYF.

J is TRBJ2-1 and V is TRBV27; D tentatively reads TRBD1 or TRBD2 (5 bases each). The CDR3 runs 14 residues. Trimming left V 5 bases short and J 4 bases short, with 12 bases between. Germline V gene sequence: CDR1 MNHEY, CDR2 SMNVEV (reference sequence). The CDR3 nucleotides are TGTGCCAGCAGTGTCCGGGACGGTTACAATGAGCAGTTCTTC. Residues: CASSVRDGYNEQFF.

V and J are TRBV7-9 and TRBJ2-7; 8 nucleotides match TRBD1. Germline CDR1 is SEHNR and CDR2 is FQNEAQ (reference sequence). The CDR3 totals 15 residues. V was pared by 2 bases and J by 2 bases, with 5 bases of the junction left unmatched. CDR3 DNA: TGTGCCAGCAGCTTACAGGACAGGGCCCCCTACGAGCAGTACTTC. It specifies CASSLQDRAPYEQYF.